These 18 T cell receptor beta chains were all obtained from the same sample, sequenced in a study of tumor-infiltrating lymphocytes in primary liver carcinoma. It was from about 19-30 mg of unsorted bulk tissue that RNA and DNA were co-extracted. A primer in the constant region served to generate TCR beta cDNA from 500 to 600 ng of total RNA. Generation of the TCR beta libraries relied on three nested multiplex PCR rounds using slightly modified ARM-PCR. The first two PCR rounds used TRBV1-TRBV30 primers with a Cbeta primer, 10 cycles each. TCRdb called the multiplex PCR reads again in MiXCR, with one record for every CDR3 protein. The sample gives over 25,000 distinct CDR3 sequences, around 84% of which show up once; 35% to 50% is in the top ten. Sequenced material: liver tumor tissue from sampling region 3. Subset reported: tumor region T3, left-lateral pole. The receptors originated from a man in his forties with primary liver carcinoma and hepatitis B virus infection.

This clonotype has only one observation. It is likely a read error, because the conserved phenylalanine at the end of the CDR3 is missing. The rearrangement uses TRBV12-3 or TRBV12-4 and TRBJ2-4; 13 bases are shared with TRBD2. This CDR3 is built from 18 residues. In DNA, the CDR3 is TGTGCCAGCAGTACCGGGACTAGCGGGGCGCTAGCCAAGAACATTCAGTACATC. This sequence encodes CASSTGTSGALAKNIQYI.

This clonotype was found a few times. One base away lies a much larger clone, so this may be a sequencing read error. The chain uses TRBV28 and TRBJ2-1, with 9 bases matching TRBD2. Looked up from germline, CDR1 is MDHEN and CDR2 is SYDVKM. The CDR3 consists of 15 residues. The CDR3 spells CASRDPSGVSGEQLF. Here the CDR3 DNA reads TGTGCCAGCAGGGACCCTAGCGGGGTGTCGGGTGAGCAGCTCTTC.

This rearrangement joins TRBV4-2 to TRBJ2-3; 12 bases are a match to TRBD2. CDR3 length: 18 residues. The germline CDR1 and CDR2 sequences are LGHNA and YNFKEQ. The CDR3 DNA is TGTGTCTGCAGCCAAGTGGCGCTTCTAGCGGGAGGGACAGATACGCAGTATTTT. It yields the protein CVCSQVALLAGGTDTQYF.

The rearrangement joins TRBV20-1 to TRBJ1-5, with 9 nucleotides matching TRBD1. Looked up from germline, CDR1 is DFQATT and CDR2 is SNEGSKA (reference sequence). V was clipped by 0 bases and J by 0 bases; unmatched bases: 15. CDR3 length equals 20 residues. This CDR3 is CSAREEGQGSLVYSNQPQHF. CDR3 nucleotides: TGCAGTGCTAGAGAGGAGGGACAGGGTAGTCTCGTTTATAGCAATCAGCCCCAGCATTTT.

This clonotype was found once. The chain uses TRBV11-1 and TRBJ2-3; 7 bases agree with TRBD2. CDR1 and CDR2 from the germline V gene are SGHAT and FQDESV (reference sequence). V was pared by 5 bases and J by 3 bases, with 8 bases of the junction left unmatched. This CDR3 comprises 15 residues. CDR3 residues: CASSQGGGLTDTQYF. DNA for the CDR3: TGTGCCAGCAGCCAAGGCGGGGGTTTAACAGATACGCAGTATTTT.

This chain joins TRBV30 and TRBJ1-2; TRBD1 matches at 7 bases. Germline CDR1 and CDR2: GTSNPN and SVGIG (reference sequence). The CDR3 covers 15 residues. V shed 0 bases and J 0 bases; nucleotides not matched to a gene: 4. The CDR3 protein is CAWSVVDRTNYGYTF. The CDR3 DNA is TGTGCCTGGAGTGTTGTGGACAGGACTAACTATGGCTACACCTTC. Full variable domain (missing parts from reference TRBV30 and TRBJ1-2): SQTIHQWPATLVQPVGSPLSLECTVEGTSNPNLYWYRQAAGRGLQLLFYSVGIGQISSEVPQNLSASRPQDRQFILSSKKLLLSDSGFYLCAWSVVDRTNYGYTFGSGTRLTVV.

In regard to this clonotype: One junction end does not reproduce the germline sequence, and a read error may be involved. The J gene is TRBJ2-1, the V gene TRBV10-3, with D possibly matching TRBD1 (6 bases). Germline values: CDR1 ENHRY, CDR2 SYGVKD. The CDR3 extends over 12 amino acids. CDR3 in amino acids: CAFRDKYNEQFF. DNA of the CDR3: TGTGCCTTCAGGGACAAATACAATGAGCAGTTCTTC.

Worth noting for this clonotype: One end of the junction fails to match germline, which may point to a read error. The DNA for the CDR3 is TGTGCCATCAGTATAATAGGCTCCGGTAGCTCCCACGAGCAGTACTTC. Protein product: CAISIIGSGSSHEQYF. The chain is built from TRBV12-3 or TRBV12-4 and TRBJ2-7; D is unresolved. The CDR3 totals 16 residues.

Notes on this clonotype: Germline and junction disagree at one end, which may indicate a read error. This chain uses TRBV11-2 with TRBJ2-5; 8 bases match TRBD2. There are 16 residues in the CDR3. Looked up from germline, CDR1 is SGHAT and CDR2 is FQNNGV. CDR3 in DNA: TGTGCTAGCAGCCGAACTCATGGCGGGGGGAAAGAGATCCAGTACTTC. Translation: CASSRTHGGGKEIQYF. Full variable domain (missing parts from reference TRBV11-2 and TRBJ2-5): EAGVAQSPRYKIIEKRQSVAFWCNPISGHATLYWYQQILGQGPKLLIQFQNNGVVDDSQLPKDRFSAERLKGVDSTLKIQPAKLEDSAVYLCASSRTHGGGKEIQYFGPGTRLLVL.

On this clonotype itself: Since no conserved phenylalanine or tryptophan closes the CDR3, a read error is the likely cause. V gene TRBV7-9 combines with J gene TRBJ2-6; D unresolved. From germline, CDR1 is SEHNR and CDR2 FQNEAQ (reference sequence). This CDR3 comprises 14 residues. The CDR3, as DNA: TGTGCCAGCTGCTTGGTGGTAGGGGCCAACGTCCTGACTTCC. Translated: CASCLVVGANVLTS.

Comments on this clonotype: A read error may explain this, as a much larger clone is one base away. V usage is TRBV2 and J usage is TRBJ1-2; TRBD1 matches 7 bases. Germline loops: CDR1 SNHLY, CDR2 FYNNEI. V gave up 4 bases and J gave up 3 bases; unmatched junction bases: 5. The length of the CDR3 is 14 residues. Here the CDR3 DNA reads TGTGCCAGCAGTGGACAGGGCAGAGACTATGGCTACACCTTC. Its translation is CASSGQGRDYGYTF.

This clonotype was recorded many times. V is TRBV24-1 and J is TRBJ2-1, with TRBD2 matching 10 bases. The CDR3 length is 17 residues. Unmatched junction bases numbered 4, after V lost 3 bases and J lost 0 bases. Germline V gene sequence: CDR1 KGHDR, CDR2 SFDVKD. The CDR3 DNA follows: TGTGCCACCAGTGATGCACTAGCGGGGAGCTCCTACAATGAGCAGTTCTTC. Its translation is CATSDALAGSSYNEQFF.

Notes on this clonotype: Compared with germline, one end of the junction differs, possibly owing to a read error. This sequence joins TRBV6-1 and TRBJ2-3, with a possible D match to TRBD1 (8 bases). Germline CDR1 is MNHNS and CDR2 is SASEGT. The CDR3 length is 14 residues. Here the CDR3 reads CVSIYRGGTDTQCF. CDR3 DNA sequence: TGTGTCAGCATTTACAGGGGGGGCACAGATACGCAGTGTTTT.

The chain carries TRBV7-9 and TRBJ1-2, with no clear D. Looked up from germline, CDR1 is SEHNR and CDR2 is FQNEAQ (reference sequence). The CDR3 runs 16 residues. Trimming shortened V by 11 bases and J by 5 bases, and 27 bases separated the two germline ends. CDR3 amino acids: CAVSPEGRLSQYGYTF. The CDR3 DNA is TGTGCCGTCAGCCCCGAGGGTAGGCTGTCCCAGTATGGCTACACCTTC.

Note on this clonotype: Since no conserved phenylalanine or tryptophan closes the CDR3, a read error is the likely cause. The gene calls are TRBV28 and TRBJ1-4, with D uncertain. The CDR3 length is 15 residues. Germline V gene data show CDR1 as MDHEN and CDR2 as SYDVKM. V was clipped by 11 bases and J by 0 bases, with 16 bases between them. The DNA of the CDR3 is TGTGCCGGCGGGGTTGGGCAAGCAACTAATGAAAAACTGTTTGTT. Translated, it gives CAGGVGQATNEKLFV.

Concerning this clonotype itself: At one end, the junction sequence differs from germline, possibly due to a read error. This chain links TRBV11-2 with TRBJ2-7; D is perhaps TRBD2 (5 bases). The CDR3 runs to 14 residues. CDR1 SGHAT and CDR2 FQNNGV come from the germline V gene. The CDR3 sequence: CASSLDFSGWEQYF. In DNA form, the CDR3 reads TGTGCCAGCAGCTTAGATTTTAGTGGATGGGAGCAATACTTC.

For this clonotype: One junction end disagrees with the germline gene, perhaps due to a read error. V usage is TRBV4-3 and J usage is TRBJ2-5; 10 positions match TRBD2. Germline values: CDR1 LGHNA, CDR2 YSLEER. The CDR3 spans 15 residues. The CDR3 loop reads CASQGVAGGGETQYF. The CDR3 DNA reads TGCGCCAGCCAAGGAGTAGCGGGAGGAGGAGAGACCCAGTATTTC.

As regards this clonotype: A read error may account for a junction end that differs from germline. V gene TRBV11-3 combines with J gene TRBJ2-3; TRBD1 or TRBD2 may be the D gene (5 bases each). The germline gives CDR1 SGHNT, CDR2 YENEEA. The CDR3 is made up of 15 amino acids. For the CDR3, the DNA is TGTGCCAGCAGATTAGAGGGACGCCCCGGAGATACGCAGTATTTT. Its protein product is CASRLEGRPGDTQYF.